One T cell receptor beta chain is described in this entry. Antigen unknown. TCRdb independently ran MiXCR on the reads; one entry per CDR3 protein. Here the sample spans around 710,000 distinct CDR3 sequences, 25% to 30% being singletons. The sample originates from a study of T cell repertoires in cytomegalovirus infection. At the level of the study: Recently identified HLA-C-restricted CMV epitopes were among the peptides used.

V was shortened by 0 bases and J by 7 bases, with 10 bases between the two germline ends. Germline V gene lookup returns CDR1 SEHNR and CDR2 FQNEAQ (reference sequence). The CDR3 sequence is 13 residues long. This sequence originates from a human donor in good health (CMV status not recorded). Some clones in this sample may be carry-over from other donors' samples. Material: cultured CD8+ T cells from PBMCs, obtained from culture after CMV antigen stimulation. The chain has TRBV7-9 and TRBJ2-7; weak D call: TRBD1 (6 bases). CDR3 amino acids: CASSLAVGTEQYF. Written as DNA, the CDR3 is TGTGCCAGCAGCTTAGCGGTAGGGACAGAGCAGTACTTC.